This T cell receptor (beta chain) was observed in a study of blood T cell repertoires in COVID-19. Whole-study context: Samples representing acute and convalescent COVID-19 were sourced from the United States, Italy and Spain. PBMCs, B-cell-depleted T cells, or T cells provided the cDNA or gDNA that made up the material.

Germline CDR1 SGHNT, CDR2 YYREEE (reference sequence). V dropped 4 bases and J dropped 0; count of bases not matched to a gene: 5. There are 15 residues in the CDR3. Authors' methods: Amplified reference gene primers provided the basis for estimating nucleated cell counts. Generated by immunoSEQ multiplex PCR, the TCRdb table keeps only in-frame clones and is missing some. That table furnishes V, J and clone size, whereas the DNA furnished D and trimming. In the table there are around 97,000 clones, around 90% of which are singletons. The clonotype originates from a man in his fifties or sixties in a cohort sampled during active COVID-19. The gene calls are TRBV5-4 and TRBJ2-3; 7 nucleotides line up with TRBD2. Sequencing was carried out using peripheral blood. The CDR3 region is CASSLIAGSTDTQYF. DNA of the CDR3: TGTGCCAGCAGCCTAATAGCGGGTAGCACAGATACGCAGTATTTT.